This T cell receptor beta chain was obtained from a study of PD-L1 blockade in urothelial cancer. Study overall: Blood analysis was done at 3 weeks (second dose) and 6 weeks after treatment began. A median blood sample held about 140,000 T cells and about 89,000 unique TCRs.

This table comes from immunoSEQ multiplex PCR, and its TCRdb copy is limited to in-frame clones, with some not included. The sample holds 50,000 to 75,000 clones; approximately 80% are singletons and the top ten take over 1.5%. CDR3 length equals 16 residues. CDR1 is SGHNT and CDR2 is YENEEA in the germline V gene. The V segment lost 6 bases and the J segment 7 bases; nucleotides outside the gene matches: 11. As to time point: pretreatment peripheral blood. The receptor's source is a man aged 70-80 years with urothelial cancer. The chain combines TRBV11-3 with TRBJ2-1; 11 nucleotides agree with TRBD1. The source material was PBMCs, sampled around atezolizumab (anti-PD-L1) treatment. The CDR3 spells CASRGRTGGAWNEQFF. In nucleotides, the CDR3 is TGTGCCAGCAGGGGTCGGACAGGGGGCGCATGGAATGAGCAGTTCTTC.